Listed below are T cell receptor beta chains from one sample, sequenced in a study of blood T cells in healthy people across ages. TCRdb reprocessed the 5' RACE reads with MiXCR, giving one entry per CDR3 protein. The table shows approximately 600,000 distinct CDR3 sequences, with approximately 59% occurring only once. The sequencing input was blood. The receptor source for this set is a man in his sixties in good health. Each CDR3 is given with its conserved first and last residue. The D gene is left open where the match is weak. Rows give clone size only sometimes, using once, few, many, or a class for an expanded clone.

>TRBJ2-6|TRBV7-8|.|.
CASSLISVSGANVLTF
TGTGCCAGCAGCTTAATCAGTGTCTCTGGGGCCAACGTCCTGACTTTC
>TRBJ2-5|TRBV28|.|TRBD2
CASSLGASGGTPQETQYF
TGTGCCAGCAGTTTAGGTGCTAGCGGGGGGACACCCCAAGAGACCCAGTACTTC
>TRBJ2-5|TRBV6-5|.|.
CASSSSTLQGRGTQYF
TGTGCCAGCAGTTCCAGTACGTTACAGGGTCGAGGGACCCAGTACTTC
>TRBJ2-5|TRBV4-2|.|TRBD1
CASSSNRGGETQYF
TGTGCCAGCAGCTCGAACAGGGGTGGAGAGACCCAGTACTTC
>TRBJ2-5|TRBV14|.|.
CASSRPRGIETQYF
TGTGCCAGCAGCCGACCCCGGGGGATTGAGACCCAGTACTTC
>TRBJ2-3|TRBV20-1|once|.
CSAGGLFATDTQYF
TGCAGTGCTGGGGGACTCTTCGCCACAGATACGCAGTATTTT
>TRBJ2-3|TRBV12-3/TRBV12-4|.|TRBD1
CASSWQTGGWSDTQYF
TGTGCCAGCAGTTGGCAGACAGGGGGTTGGTCAGATACGCAGTATTTT
>TRBJ2-5|TRBV2|.|TRBD1
CASRVQTGRETQYF
TGTGCCAGCAGAGTACAGACAGGGCGAGAGACCCAGTACTTC
>TRBJ2-7|TRBV1|.|.
CTSSQDRGVSYEQYF
TGCACCAGCAGCCAAGATAGGGGGGTCTCCTACGAGCAGTACTTC
>TRBJ2-3|TRBV10-3|.|.
CAISDGGLGTELDQGQNF
TGTGCCATCAGTGACGGGGGGCTAGGGACCGAATTAGATCAGGGGCAGAATTTT
>TRBJ1-1|TRBV7-2|.|TRBD1
CASSFARGVTEAFF
TGTGCCAGCAGCTTCGCCAGGGGGGTCACTGAAGCTTTCTTT
>TRBJ1-2|TRBV7-2|.|TRBD1
CASSLVPGGYGYTF
TGTGCCAGCAGCTTAGTACCAGGGGGCTATGGCTACACCTTC
>TRBJ1-4|TRBV25-1|.|TRBD1
CASSEVGTGVRDEKLFF
TGTGCCAGCAGTGAAGTGGGGACAGGGGTTCGGGATGAAAAACTGTTTTTT
>TRBJ1-6|TRBV21-1|.|.
CASSKDGKEPNSPLHF
TGTGCCAGCAGCAAAGACGGGAAAGAACCGAATTCACCCCTCCACTTT
>TRBJ1-1|TRBV20-1|.|.
CSAAGVRDTEAFF
TGCAGTGCAGCGGGGGTTAGGGACACTGAAGCTTTCTTT
>TRBJ2-7|TRBV29-1|.|.
CSALEDEQYF
TGCAGCGCCTTAGAGGACGAGCAGTACTTC
>TRBJ2-5|TRBV7-9|.|TRBD2
CASSSGTSGTETQYF
TGTGCCAGCAGCTCAGGGACTAGCGGTACGGAGACCCAGTACTTC
>TRBJ2-5|TRBV7-9|.|.
CASSLTAGATETQYF
TGTGCCAGCAGTCTTACGGCGGGGGCTACGGAGACCCAGTACTTC
>TRBJ2-5|TRBV20-1|.|TRBD1
CSAKIPGQRETQYF
TGCAGTGCTAAAATACCGGGACAGAGAGAGACCCAGTACTTC
>TRBJ2-5|TRBV7-8|few|.
CASRLTRDKETQYF
TGTGCCAGCAGGCTCACTAGGGACAAAGAGACCCAGTACTTC
>TRBJ1-2|TRBV6-6|.|.
CASGSTPNYGYTF
TGTGCCAGTGGTTCGACACCTAACTATGGCTACACCTTC
>TRBJ1-2|TRBV20-1|.|.
CSARDDRNYGYTF
TGCAGTGCTAGAGATGACAGGAACTATGGCTACACCTTC
>TRBJ2-5|TRBV9|.|.
CASSVGWVQETQYF
TGTGCCAGCAGCGTAGGGTGGGTGCAAGAGACCCAGTACTTC
>TRBJ2-5|TRBV10-2|few|.
CASSGRCMGAHPQETQYF
TGCGCCAGCAGTGGTAGGTGTATGGGGGCCCACCCACAAGAGACCCAGTACTTC
>TRBJ2-3|TRBV29-1|few|TRBD2
CSVEGGTSGASTDTQYF
TGCAGCGTTGAAGGAGGGACTAGCGGGGCTAGCACAGATACGCAGTATTTT
>TRBJ1-2|TRBV20-1|.|.
CSARDGTRRVYGYTF
TGCAGTGCTAGAGATGGGACAAGGCGTGTCTATGGCTACACCTTC
>TRBJ2-7|TRBV9|few|TRBD1
CASSVGTGDEQYF
TGTGCCAGCAGCGTTGGGACAGGGGACGAGCAGTACTTC
>TRBJ1-4|TRBV29-1|.|.
CSVGGARGEKLFF
TGCAGCGTTGGGGGGGCCCGCGGTGAAAAACTGTTTTTT
>TRBJ2-5|TRBV7-2|.|.
CASSLPSLETQYF
TGTGCCAGCAGCCTCCCTAGCCTAGAGACCCAGTACTTC
>TRBJ2-7|TRBV5-5|few|.
CASSLGSTWRAGVEQYF
TGTGCCAGCAGCTTGGGAAGTACTTGGCGGGCAGGCGTCGAGCAGTACTTC
>TRBJ1-2|TRBV3-1|.|.
CASSPWTGLYGYTF
TGTGCCAGCAGCCCTTGGACGGGACTCTATGGCTACACCTTC
>TRBJ2-1|TRBV4-2|.|TRBD1
CASSRVGTGAYNEQFF
TGTGCCAGCAGCCGGGTCGGGACAGGAGCCTACAATGAGCAGTTCTTC
>TRBJ2-5|TRBV3-1|.|.
CASSQDRGFTRQYF
TGTGCCAGCAGCCAAGATCGAGGCTTTACGAGGCAGTACTTC
>TRBJ1-6|TRBV6-4|.|.
CASKQDGNSPLHF
TGTGCCAGCAAACAGGACGGGAATTCACCCCTCCACTTT
>TRBJ2-1|TRBV10-2|many|TRBD2
CASSGSSGGQEQFF
TGCGCCAGCAGTGGTTCTAGCGGGGGCCAAGAGCAGTTCTTC
>TRBJ2-5|TRBV7-9|.|.
CASSLEGVFETQYF
TGTGCCAGCAGCTTAGAAGGGGTGTTCGAGACCCAGTACTTC
>TRBJ2-5|TRBV5-6|.|TRBD2
CASSSKLAGDQETQYF
TGTGCCAGCAGCTCTAAACTAGCGGGGGACCAAGAGACCCAGTACTTC
>TRBJ2-7|TRBV9|.|.
CASSALQGRVEQYF
TGTGCCAGCAGCGCCCTACAGGGTAGGGTCGAGCAGTACTTC
>TRBJ1-6|TRBV27|.|.
CASSFSGSNSPLHF
TGTGCCAGCAGTTTTTCAGGGAGTAATTCACCCCTCCACTTT